Sequencing of this T cell receptor (beta chain) was carried out in a study of blood T cells in healthy people across ages. The V gene's germline CDR1 is LGHDT and CDR2 YNNKEL (reference sequence). With 2 bases clipped from V and 4 bases from J, the junction kept 5 bases outside the gene matches. This CDR3 has 16 amino acids. This clonotype was counted many times. Primers used in a second PCR of about 7 to 12 cycles were a sample-barcoded 5' primer and a J-beta primer mix. Each sample yielded at least 2.5 million CDR3-containing paired-end reads. One entry per CDR3 protein results from TCRdb running MiXCR on the 5' RACE reads. The top ten clones hold 15% to 18% of a sample with 600,000 or so distinct CDR3 sequences, approximately 30% of them seen once.

The sequence derives from a woman of 80 years or more in good health. J is TRBJ2-5 and V is TRBV3-1, with TRBD2 matching over 12 bases. Sequences were obtained from blood. This chain's CDR3 is CASSQSSGGARETQYF. Written as DNA, the CDR3 is TGTGCCAGCAGCCAATCTAGCGGGGGGGCCAGAGAGACCCAGTACTTC.